This entry is about one T cell receptor beta chain. This entry belongs to a study of blood T cell repertoires in COVID-19. The overall study: From the United States, Italy and Spain came samples of acute and convalescent COVID-19. Sample material is recorded as cDNA or gDNA derived from T cells, B-cell-depleted T cells, or PBMCs.

The CDR3 totals 16 residues. Germline V CDR1 and CDR2: LNHDA, SQIVND (reference sequence). V lost 7 bases to trimming and J lost 0 bases, with 13 bases between them. The protocol was immunoSEQ multiplex PCR, while the TCRdb copy is restricted to in-frame clones and leaves out a portion. The top ten clones hold 3.5% to 5.5% of a sample with some 68,000 clones, less than 90% of them seen once. The receptor was derived from a man between 50 and 59 years old with active COVID-19. Input material: peripheral blood. This sequence joins TRBV19 and TRBJ1-6; unclear D gene. In nucleotides, the CDR3 is TGTGCCAGTACAAACCGGCGGAGCTCCTATAATTCACCCCTCCACTTT. This encodes CASTNRRSSYNSPLHF.